The clone carrying this T cell receptor beta chain has at least ten counts. Its target is not known. The authors used roughly 600 ng of bulk tumor genomic DNA per sample as template. Doctors removed several biopsies from each primary tumor during surgery, keeping them far apart. Before undergoing curative surgery, patients had newly diagnosed non-small cell lung cancer that was untreated. This specimen comes from a study of immune heterogeneity within non-small cell lung tumors. Study in general: In total, the tumors were 4 squamous cell carcinomas, around 10 non-squamous carcinomas and 1 not otherwise specified. Overall study findings and caveats: Individual patients mostly differed in their high-frequency T-cell receptor beta clonotypes. There were identical dominant CDR3 beta clonotypes recurring across tumor sites within a patient, together with site-unique high-frequency clones.

V shed 0 bases and J shed 7 bases, with 22 bases lying between them. Germline V gene sequence: CDR1 MDHEN, CDR2 SYDVKM. This CDR3 has 18 amino acids. Amplification of TCR beta CDR3 was performed by multiplex PCR with 32 V and 13 J primers. Each CDR3 protein gets one entry after TCRdb re-called the multiplex PCR reads with MiXCR. The table includes some 4,400 distinct CDR3 sequences, approximately 40% detected once. This clonotype was sampled from a woman between 50 and 59 years old with non-small cell lung cancer. V is TRBV28 and J is TRBJ2-1; TRBD1 is a possible D gene (6 bases). Sequenced input: lung tumor tissue. The CDR3 loop is CASSLWAVFQGSGNEQFF. The DNA for the CDR3 is TGTGCCAGCAGTTTATGGGCGGTCTTCCAGGGGTCTGGTAATGAGCAGTTCTTC. The entire variable domain, with the rest obtained from reference TRBV28 and TRBJ2-1, is as follows: DVKVTQSSRYLVKRTGEKVFLECVQDMDHENMFWYRQDPGLGLRLIYFSYDVKMKEKGDIPEGYSVSREKKERFSLILESASTNQTSMYLCASSLWAVFQGSGNEQFFGPGTRLTVL.